This T cell receptor (beta chain) came from a study of identical twins. Germline V gene data show CDR1 as SGHVS and CDR2 as FNYEAQ. Between the trimmed V and J ends, which lost 0 bases and 6 bases, there was a span of 9 bases. This CDR3 region has 13 residues. TCRdb reanalysed the 5' RACE reads using MiXCR and keeps one entry per CDR3 protein. The sample includes 200,000 to 250,000 distinct CDR3 sequences, about 7% seen only once; the top ten take roughly 3.4%. A few counts support this clonotype. The same sample was also used in a study of yellow fever vaccine responses in identical twins. That publication notes: Reported findings indicate that twins' vaccine T cell responses seemed partially convergent, partially personalized.

The V call is TRBV7-6, the J call TRBJ2-7; no reliable D call. The sequence was collected from a woman under 30 in good health. Sequences were obtained from memory (CD45RO+) T cells sorted from blood. The DNA of the CDR3 is TGTGCCAGCAGCTTAGCGATGGGGTCCGAGCAGTACGTC. Translation: CASSLAMGSEQYV.